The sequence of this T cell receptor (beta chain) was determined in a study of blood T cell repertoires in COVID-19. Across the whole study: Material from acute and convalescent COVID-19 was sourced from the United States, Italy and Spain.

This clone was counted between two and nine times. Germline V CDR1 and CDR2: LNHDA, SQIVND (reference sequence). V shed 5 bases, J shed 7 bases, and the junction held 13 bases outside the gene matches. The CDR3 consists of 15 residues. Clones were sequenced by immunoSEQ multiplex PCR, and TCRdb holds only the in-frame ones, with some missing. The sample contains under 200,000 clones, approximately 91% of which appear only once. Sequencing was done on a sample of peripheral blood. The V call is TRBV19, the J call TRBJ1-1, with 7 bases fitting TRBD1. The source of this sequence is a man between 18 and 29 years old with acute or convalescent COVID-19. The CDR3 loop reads CASSGTAAAPREAFF. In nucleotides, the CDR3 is TGTGCCAGTAGTGGGACAGCAGCGGCCCCACGTGAAGCTTTCTTT.